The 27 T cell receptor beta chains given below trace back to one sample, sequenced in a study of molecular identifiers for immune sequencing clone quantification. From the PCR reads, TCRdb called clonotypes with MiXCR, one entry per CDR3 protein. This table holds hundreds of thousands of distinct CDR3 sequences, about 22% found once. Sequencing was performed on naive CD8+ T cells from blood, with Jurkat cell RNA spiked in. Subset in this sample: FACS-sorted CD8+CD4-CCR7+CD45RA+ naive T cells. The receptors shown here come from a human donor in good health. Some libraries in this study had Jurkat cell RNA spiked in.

CDR3 coding DNA: TGTGCCAGCAGTTTGGTGGGACCAGATACGCAGTATTTT. This codes for CASSLVGPDTQYF. This chain connects TRBV27 to TRBJ2-3, with D possibly being TRBD1 or TRBD2 (5 bases each). CDR1 and CDR2 from the germline V gene are MNHEY and SMNVEV (reference sequence). V shed 3 bases and J shed 4 bases, with 8 bases lying between them. This CDR3 is 13 amino acids long.

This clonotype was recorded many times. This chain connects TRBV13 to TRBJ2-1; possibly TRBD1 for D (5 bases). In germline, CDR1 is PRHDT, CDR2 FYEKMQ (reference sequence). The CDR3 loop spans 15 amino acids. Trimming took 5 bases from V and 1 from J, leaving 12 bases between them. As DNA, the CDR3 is TGTGCCAGCAGCACAATAGGGGATTCCTACAATGAGCAGTTCTTC. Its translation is CASSTIGDSYNEQFF.

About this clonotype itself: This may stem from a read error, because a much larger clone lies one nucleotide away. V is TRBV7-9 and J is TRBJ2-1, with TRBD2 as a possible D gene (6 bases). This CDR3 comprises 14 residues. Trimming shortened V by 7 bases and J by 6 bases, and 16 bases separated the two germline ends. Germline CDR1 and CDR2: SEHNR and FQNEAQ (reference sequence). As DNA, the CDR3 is TGTGCCAGCACCCACGTGCGGGATTGCAATGAGCAGTTCTTC. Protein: CASTHVRDCNEQFF.

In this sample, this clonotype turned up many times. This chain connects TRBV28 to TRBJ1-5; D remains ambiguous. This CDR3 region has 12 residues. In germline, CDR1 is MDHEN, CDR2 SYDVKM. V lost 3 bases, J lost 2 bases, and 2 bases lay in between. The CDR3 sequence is CASSFRNQPQHF. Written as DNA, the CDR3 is TGTGCCAGCAGTTTTCGCAATCAGCCCCAGCATTTT. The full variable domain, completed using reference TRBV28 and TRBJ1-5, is DVKVTQSSRYLVKRTGEKVFLECVQDMDHENMFWYRQDPGLGLRLIYFSYDVKMKEKGDIPEGYSVSREKKERFSLILESASTNQTSMYLCASSFRNQPQHFGDGTRLSIL.

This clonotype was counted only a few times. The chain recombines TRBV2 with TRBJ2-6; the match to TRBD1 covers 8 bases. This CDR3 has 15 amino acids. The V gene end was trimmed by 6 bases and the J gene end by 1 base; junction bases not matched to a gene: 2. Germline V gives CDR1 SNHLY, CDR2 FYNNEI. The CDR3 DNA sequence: TGTGCCAGCAGCCACAGGGGGTCTGGGGCCAACGTCCTGACTTTC. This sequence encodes CASSHRGSGANVLTF.

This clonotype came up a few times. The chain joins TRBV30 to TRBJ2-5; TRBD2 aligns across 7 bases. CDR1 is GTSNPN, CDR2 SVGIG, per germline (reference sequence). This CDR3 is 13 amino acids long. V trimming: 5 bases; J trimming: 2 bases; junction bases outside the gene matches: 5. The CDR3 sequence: CAWGRDFQETQYF. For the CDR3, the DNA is TGTGCCTGGGGGAGGGACTTTCAAGAGACCCAGTACTTC.

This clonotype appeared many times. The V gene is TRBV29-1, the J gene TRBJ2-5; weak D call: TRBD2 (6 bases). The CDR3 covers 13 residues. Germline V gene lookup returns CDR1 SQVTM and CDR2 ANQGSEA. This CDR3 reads CSAPLGGQETQYF. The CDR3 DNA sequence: TGCAGTGCCCCGTTGGGGGGCCAAGAGACCCAGTACTTC.

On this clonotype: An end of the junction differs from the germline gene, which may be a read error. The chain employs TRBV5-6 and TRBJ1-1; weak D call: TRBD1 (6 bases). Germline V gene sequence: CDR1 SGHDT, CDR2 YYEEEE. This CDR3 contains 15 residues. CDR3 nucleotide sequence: TGTGCCAGCAGACCAAGGACAGAGACGAACACTGAAGCTTCCTTT. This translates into CASRPRTETNTEASF.

CDR3 DNA: TGCAGTGCTAGAGGGGACGGACAGGAGGCAGGGGGTAGCACAGATACGCAGTATTTT. Protein product: CSARGDGQEAGGSTDTQYF. The J gene is TRBJ2-3, the V gene TRBV20-1, with 7 nucleotides matching TRBD1. The V and J ends lost 1 base and 0 bases, in that order; junction bases with no gene match: 16. Germline values: CDR1 DFQATT, CDR2 SNEGSKA (reference sequence). The CDR3 runs 19 residues.

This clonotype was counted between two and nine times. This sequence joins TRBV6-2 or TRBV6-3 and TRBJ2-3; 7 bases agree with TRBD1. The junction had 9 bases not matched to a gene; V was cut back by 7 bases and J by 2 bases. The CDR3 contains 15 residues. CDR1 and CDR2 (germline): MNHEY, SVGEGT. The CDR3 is CASTAWGQNTDTQYF. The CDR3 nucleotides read TGTGCCAGCACCGCCTGGGGACAGAACACAGATACGCAGTATTTT.

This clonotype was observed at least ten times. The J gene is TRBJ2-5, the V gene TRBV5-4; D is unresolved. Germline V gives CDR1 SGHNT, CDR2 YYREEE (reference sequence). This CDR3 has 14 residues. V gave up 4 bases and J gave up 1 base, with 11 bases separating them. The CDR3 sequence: CASSEELGQETQYF. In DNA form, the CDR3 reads TGTGCCAGCAGCGAGGAGTTAGGCCAAGAGACCCAGTACTTC.

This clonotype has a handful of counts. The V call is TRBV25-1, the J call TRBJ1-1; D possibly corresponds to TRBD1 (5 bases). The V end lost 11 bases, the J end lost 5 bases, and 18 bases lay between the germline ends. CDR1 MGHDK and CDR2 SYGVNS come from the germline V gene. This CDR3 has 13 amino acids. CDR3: CARRGGGETEAFF. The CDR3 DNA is TGTGCCCGCCGGGGAGGAGGGGAAACTGAAGCTTTCTTT. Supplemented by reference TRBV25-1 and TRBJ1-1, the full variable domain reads EADIYQTPRYLVIGTGKKITLECSQTMGHDKMYWYQQDPGMELHLIHYSYGVNSTEKGDLSSESTVSRIRTEHFPLTLESARPSHTSQYLCARRGGGETEAFFGQGTRLTVV.

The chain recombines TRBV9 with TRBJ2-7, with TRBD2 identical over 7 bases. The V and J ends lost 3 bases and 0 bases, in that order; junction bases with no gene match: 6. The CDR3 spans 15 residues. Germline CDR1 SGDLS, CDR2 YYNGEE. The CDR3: CASSAGTTASYEQYF. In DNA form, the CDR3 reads TGTGCCAGCAGCGCCGGGACTACCGCCTCCTACGAGCAGTACTTC.

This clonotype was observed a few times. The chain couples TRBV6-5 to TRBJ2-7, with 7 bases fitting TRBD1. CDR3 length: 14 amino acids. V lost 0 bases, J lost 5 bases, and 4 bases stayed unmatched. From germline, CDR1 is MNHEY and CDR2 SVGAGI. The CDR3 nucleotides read TGTGCCAGCAGTTACTCCAGGGGGATCCACGAGCAGTACTTC. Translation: CASSYSRGIHEQYF.

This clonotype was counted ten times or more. The CDR3 nucleotides read TGCAGTGCCCAGCCTAGGGGGCACTACGAGCAGTACTTC. Translated, it gives CSAQPRGHYEQYF. The chain links TRBV20-1 to TRBJ2-7, with 7 nucleotides matching TRBD1. The J segment lost 3 bases and the V segment lost 6 bases, leaving 8 bases of the junction unmatched. Germline V gene lookup returns CDR1 DFQATT and CDR2 SNEGSKA (reference sequence). CDR3 length: 13 amino acids.

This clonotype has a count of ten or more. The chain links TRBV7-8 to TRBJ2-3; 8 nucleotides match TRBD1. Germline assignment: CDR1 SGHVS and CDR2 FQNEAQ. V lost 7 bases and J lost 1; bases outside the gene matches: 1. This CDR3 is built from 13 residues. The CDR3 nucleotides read TGTGCCAGCACAGGGGGCCGCACAGATACGCAGTATTTT. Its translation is CASTGGRTDTQYF.

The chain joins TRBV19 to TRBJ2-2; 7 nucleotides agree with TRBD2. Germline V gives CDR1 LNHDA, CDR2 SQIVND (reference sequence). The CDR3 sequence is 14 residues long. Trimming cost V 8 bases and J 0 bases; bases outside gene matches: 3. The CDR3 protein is CASDSGPNTGELFF. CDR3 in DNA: TGTGCCAGTGATAGCGGGCCGAACACCGGGGAGCTGTTTTTT.

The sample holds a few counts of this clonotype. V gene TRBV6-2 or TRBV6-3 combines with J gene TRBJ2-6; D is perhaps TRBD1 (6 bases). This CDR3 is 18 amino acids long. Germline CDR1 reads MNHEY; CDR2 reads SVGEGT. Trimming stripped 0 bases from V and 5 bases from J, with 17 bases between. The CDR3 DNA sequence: TGTGCCAGCAGTTACTCGCAGGAGCGGACAGCTAGGGCCAACGTCCTGACTTTC. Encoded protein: CASSYSQERTARANVLTF.

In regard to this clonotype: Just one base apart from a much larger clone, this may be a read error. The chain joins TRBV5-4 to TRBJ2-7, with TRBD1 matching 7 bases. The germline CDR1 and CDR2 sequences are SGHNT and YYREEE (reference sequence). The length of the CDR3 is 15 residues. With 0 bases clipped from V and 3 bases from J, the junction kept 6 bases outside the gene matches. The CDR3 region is CASSLGRGGFYEQYF. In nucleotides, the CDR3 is TGTGCCAGCAGCTTGGGCAGAGGGGGCTTCTACGAGCAGTACTTC.

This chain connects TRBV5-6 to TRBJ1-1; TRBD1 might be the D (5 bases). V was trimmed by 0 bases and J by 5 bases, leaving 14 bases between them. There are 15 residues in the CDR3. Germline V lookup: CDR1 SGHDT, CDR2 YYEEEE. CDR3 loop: CASSLVRGQRTEAFF. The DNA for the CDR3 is TGTGCCAGCAGCTTGGTAAGGGGCCAACGGACTGAAGCTTTCTTT.

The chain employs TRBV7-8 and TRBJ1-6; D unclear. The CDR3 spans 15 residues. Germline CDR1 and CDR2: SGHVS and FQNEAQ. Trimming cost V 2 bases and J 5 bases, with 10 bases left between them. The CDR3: CASSLRSDDNSPLHF. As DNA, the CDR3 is TGTGCCAGCAGCTTACGGTCTGACGATAATTCACCCCTCCACTTT.

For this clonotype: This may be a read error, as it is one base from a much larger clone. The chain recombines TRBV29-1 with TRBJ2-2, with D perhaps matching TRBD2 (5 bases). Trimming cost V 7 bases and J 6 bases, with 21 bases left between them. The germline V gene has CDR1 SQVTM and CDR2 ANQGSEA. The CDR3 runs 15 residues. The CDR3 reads CSAGVGELSAGELFF. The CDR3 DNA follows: TGCAGCGCCGGGGTTGGGGAGCTGAGTGCCGGGGAGCTGTTTTTT.

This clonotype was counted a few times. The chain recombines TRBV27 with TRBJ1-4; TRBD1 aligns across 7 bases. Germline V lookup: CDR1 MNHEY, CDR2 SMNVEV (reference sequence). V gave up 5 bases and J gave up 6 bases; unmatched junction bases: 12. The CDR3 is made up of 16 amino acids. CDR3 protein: CASSGRRGRGDEKLFF. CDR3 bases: TGTGCCAGCAGTGGAAGAAGGGGGCGCGGGGATGAAAAACTGTTTTTT.

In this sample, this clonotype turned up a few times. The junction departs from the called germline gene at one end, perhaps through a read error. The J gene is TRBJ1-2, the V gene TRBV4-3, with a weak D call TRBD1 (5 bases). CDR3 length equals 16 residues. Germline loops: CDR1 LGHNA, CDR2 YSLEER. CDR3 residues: CASSQDGGTPGEVARF. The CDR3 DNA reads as TGCGCCAGCAGCCAAGATGGGGGGACCCCCGGGGAGGTGGCTCGATTC.

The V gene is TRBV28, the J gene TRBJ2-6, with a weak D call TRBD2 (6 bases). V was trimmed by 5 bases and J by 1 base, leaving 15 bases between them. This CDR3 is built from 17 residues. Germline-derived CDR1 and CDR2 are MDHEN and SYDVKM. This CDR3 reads CASSNPWGESGANVLTF. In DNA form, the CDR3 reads TGTGCCAGCAGTAACCCCTGGGGGGAGTCTGGGGCCAACGTCCTGACTTTC.

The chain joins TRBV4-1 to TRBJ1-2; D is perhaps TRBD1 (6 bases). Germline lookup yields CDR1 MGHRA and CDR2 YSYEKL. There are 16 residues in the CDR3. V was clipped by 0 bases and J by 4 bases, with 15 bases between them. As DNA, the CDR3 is TGCGCCAGCAGCCAAGATTTGGGGGGCGCTGGCTATGGCTACACCTTC. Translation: CASSQDLGGAGYGYTF.

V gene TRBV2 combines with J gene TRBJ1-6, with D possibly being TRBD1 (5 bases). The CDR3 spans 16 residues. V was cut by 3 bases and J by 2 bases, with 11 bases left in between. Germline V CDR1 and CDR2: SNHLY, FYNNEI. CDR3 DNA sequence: TGTGCCAGCAGTGAGAGGGAAGGGGCCTATAATTCACCCCTCCACTTT. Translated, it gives CASSEREGAYNSPLHF.